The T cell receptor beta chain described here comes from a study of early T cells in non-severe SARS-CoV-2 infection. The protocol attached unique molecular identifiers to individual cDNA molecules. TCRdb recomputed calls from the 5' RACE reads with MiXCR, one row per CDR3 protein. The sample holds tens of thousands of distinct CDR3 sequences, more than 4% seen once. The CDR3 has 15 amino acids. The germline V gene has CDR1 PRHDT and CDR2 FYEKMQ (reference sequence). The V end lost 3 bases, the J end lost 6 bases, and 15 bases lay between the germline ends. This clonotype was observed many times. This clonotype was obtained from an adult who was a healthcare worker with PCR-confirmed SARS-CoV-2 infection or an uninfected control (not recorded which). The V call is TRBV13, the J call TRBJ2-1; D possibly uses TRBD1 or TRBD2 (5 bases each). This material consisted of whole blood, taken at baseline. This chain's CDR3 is CASSLGPPPSNEQFF. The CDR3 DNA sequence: TGTGCCAGCAGCTTGGGACCACCCCCCAGCAATGAGCAGTTCTTC.